The sequence of this T cell receptor beta chain was determined in a study of identical twins. General study points: Conclusions came from cross-sectional statistical analysis, not from following the same donors. Alpha sequences out of frame and shared by twins had excess low generation probability.

Unique molecular identifiers were present on the cDNA, which also gained a universal primer site by template switching. MiXCR, applied by TCRdb to the 5' RACE reads, yields one record per CDR3 protein. The repertoire includes roughly 690,000 distinct CDR3 sequences, 6% to 6.5% of them detected once, and under 2% sits in the top ten. The sample holds many counts of this clonotype. No antigen is known for it. The CDR3 extends over 14 amino acids. The germline gives CDR1 SGHRS, CDR2 YFSETQ. V was cut by 4 bases and J by 4 bases, with 14 bases left in between. This clonotype originated in a man aged 18 to 30 in good health. This chain uses TRBV5-1 with TRBJ1-2, with no clear D. The sequenced material came from naive T cells sorted from blood. The DNA for the CDR3 is TGCGCCAGCAGCCCGTACACTCCAACCTATGGCTACACCTTC. Translating gives CASSPYTPTYGYTF.